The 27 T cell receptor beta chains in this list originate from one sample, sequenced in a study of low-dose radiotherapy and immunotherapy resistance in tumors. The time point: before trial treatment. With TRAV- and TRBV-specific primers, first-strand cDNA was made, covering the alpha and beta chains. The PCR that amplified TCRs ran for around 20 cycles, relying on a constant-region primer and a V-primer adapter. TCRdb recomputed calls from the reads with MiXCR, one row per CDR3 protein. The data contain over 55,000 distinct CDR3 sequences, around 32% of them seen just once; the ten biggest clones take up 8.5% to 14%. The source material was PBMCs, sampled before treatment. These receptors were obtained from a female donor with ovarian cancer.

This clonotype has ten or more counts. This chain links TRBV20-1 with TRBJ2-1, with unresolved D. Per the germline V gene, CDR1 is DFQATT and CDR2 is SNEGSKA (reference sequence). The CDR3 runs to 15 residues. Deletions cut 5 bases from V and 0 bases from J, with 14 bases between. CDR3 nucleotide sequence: TGCAGTGCTTACCCAACTCTGGGCTCCTACAATGAGCAGTTCTTC. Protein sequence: CSAYPTLGSYNEQFF.

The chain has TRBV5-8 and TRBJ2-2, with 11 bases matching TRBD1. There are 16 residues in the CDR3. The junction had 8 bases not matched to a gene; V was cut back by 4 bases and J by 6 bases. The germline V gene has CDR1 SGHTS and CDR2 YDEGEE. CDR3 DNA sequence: TGTGCCAGCAGCCCCCTGGGGGGACAGGGGGCCGGGGAGCTGTTTTTT. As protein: CASSPLGGQGAGELFF.

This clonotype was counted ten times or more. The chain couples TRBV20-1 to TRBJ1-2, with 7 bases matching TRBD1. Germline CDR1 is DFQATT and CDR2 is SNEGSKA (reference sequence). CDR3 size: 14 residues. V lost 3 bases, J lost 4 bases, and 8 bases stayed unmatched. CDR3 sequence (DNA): TGCAGTGCTAGCTCACCCAGGGGGACCTATGGCTACACCTTC. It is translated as CSASSPRGTYGYTF.

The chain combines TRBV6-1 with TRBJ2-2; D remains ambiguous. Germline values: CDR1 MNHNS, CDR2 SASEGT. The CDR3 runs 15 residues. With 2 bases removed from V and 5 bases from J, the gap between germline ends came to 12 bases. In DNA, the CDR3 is TGTGCCAGCAGTGAAACAAATGTTCCGACCGGGGAGCTGTTTTTT. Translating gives CASSETNVPTGELFF.

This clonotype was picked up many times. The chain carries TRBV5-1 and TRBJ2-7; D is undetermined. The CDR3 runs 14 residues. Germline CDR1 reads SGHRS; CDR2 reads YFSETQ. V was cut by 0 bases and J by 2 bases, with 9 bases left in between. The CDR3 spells CASSLGTATYEQYF. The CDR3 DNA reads TGCGCCAGCAGCTTGGGGACGGCAACCTACGAGCAGTACTTC.

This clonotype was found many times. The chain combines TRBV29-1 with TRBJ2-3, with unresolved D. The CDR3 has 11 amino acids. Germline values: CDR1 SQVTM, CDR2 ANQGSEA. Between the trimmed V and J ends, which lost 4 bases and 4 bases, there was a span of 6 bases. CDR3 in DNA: TGCAGCGTTGGACGAGCAGATACGCAGTATTTT. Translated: CSVGRADTQYF.

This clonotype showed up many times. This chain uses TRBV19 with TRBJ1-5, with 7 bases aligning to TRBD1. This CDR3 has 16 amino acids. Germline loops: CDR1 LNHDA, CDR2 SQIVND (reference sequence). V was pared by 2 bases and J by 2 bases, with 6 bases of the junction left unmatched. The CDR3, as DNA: TGTGCCAGTAGTATACCCAAGGGGGCAGGCAATCAGCCCCAGCATTTT. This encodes CASSIPKGAGNQPQHF.

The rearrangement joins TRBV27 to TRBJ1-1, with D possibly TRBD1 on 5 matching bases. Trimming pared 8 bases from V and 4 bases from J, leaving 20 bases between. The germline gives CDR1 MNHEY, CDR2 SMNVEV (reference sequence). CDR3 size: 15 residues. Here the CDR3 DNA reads TGTGCCAGCCTGCCCCAGGGCGGGGGATCCACTGAAGCTTTCTTT. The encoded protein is CASLPQGGGSTEAFF.

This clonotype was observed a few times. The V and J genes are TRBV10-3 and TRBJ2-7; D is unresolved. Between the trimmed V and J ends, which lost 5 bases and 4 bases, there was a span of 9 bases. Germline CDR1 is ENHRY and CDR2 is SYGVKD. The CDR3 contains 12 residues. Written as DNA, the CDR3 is TGTGCCATCAGTTTCGACCATTACGAGCAGTACTTC. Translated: CAISFDHYEQYF.

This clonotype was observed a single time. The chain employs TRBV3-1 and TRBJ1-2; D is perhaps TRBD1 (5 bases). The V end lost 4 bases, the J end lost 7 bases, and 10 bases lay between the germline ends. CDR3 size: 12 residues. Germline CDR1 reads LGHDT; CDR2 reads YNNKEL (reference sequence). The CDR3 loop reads CASSRRTSGYTF. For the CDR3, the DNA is TGTGCCAGCAGCCGGAGGACAAGTGGCTACACCTTC.

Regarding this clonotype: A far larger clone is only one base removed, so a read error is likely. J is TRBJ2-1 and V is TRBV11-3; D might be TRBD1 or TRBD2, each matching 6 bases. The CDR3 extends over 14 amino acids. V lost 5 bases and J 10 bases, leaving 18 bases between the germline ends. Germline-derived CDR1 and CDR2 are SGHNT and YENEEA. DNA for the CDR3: TGTGCCAGCAGCCCCAGGACAGACGGGGGCGAGCAGTTCTTC. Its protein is CASSPRTDGGEQFF.

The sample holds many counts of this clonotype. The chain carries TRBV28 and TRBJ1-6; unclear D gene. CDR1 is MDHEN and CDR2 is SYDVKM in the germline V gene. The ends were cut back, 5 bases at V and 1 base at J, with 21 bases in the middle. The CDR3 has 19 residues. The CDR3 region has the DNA TGTGCCAGCAGTGCTCGACCTCCCGGTGTGGGATCCTATAATTCACCCCTCCACTTT. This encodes CASSARPPGVGSYNSPLHF.

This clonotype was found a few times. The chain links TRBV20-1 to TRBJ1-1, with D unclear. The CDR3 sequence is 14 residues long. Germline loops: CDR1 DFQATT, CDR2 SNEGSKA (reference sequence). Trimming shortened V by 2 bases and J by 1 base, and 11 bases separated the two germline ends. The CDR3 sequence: CSARKSVTNTEAFF. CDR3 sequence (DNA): TGCAGTGCTAGAAAGTCAGTAACGAACACTGAAGCTTTCTTT.

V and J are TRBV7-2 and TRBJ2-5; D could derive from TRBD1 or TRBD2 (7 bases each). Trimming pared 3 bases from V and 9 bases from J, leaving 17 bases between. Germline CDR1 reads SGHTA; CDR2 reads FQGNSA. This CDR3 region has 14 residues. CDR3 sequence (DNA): TGTGCCAGCAGCTTTCCAGGGGGGGCCGAGGCCCAGTACTTC. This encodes CASSFPGGAEAQYF.

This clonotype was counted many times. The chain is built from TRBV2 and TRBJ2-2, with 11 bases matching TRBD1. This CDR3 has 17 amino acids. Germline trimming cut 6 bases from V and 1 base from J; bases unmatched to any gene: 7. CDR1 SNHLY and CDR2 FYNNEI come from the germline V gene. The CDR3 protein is CASRFGQGAQNTGELFF. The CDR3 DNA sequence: TGTGCCAGCAGGTTCGGACAGGGGGCGCAGAACACCGGGGAGCTGTTTTTT.

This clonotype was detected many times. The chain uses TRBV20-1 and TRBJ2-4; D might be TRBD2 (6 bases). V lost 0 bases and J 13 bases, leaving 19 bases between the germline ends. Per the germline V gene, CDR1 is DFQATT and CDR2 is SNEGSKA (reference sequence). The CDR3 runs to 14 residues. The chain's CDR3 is CSARDFKTAGGQYF. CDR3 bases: TGCAGTGCTAGAGATTTTAAGACAGCCGGGGGACAGTACTTC.

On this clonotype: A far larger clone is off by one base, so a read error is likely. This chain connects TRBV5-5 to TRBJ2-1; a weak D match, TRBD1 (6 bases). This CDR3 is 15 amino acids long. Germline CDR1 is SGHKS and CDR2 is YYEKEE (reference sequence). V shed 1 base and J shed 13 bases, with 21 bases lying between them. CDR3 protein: CASSLRDTDQETQFF. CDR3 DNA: TGTGCCAGCAGCTTGCGGGACACGGACCAAGAGACCCAGTTCTTC.

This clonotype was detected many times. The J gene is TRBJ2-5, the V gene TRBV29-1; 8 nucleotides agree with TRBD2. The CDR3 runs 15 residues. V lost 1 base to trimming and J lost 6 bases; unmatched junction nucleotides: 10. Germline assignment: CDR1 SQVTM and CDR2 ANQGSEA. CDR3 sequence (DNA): TGCAGCGTTGAAGGGACTAGCTTAGGTCGGCAGACCCAGTACTTC. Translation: CSVEGTSLGRQTQYF.

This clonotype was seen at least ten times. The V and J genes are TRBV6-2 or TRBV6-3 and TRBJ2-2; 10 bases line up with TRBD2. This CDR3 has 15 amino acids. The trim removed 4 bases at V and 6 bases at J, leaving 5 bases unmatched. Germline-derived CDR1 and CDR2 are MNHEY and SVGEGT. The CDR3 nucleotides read TGTGCCAGCAGTTGGTCCGGGACTAGCGCCGGGGAGCTGTTTTTT. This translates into CASSWSGTSAGELFF.

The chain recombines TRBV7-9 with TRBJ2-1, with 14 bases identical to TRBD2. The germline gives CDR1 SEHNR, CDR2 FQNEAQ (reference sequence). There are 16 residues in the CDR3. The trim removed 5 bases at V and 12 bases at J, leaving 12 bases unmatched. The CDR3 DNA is TGTGCCAGCAGCCCGACTCTTGGACTAGCGGGGGGCCCGCAGTTCTTC. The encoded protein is CASSPTLGLAGGPQFF.

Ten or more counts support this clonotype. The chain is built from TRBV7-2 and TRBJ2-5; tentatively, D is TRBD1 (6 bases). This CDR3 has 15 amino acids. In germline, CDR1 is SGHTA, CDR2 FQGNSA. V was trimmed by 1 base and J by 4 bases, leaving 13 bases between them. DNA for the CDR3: TGTGCCAGCAGCTTAGAATCCAGCAGGGGAGAGACCCAGTACTTC. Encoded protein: CASSLESSRGETQYF. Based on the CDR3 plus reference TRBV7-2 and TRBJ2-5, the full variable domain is GAGVSQSPSNKVTEKGKDVELRCDPISGHTALYWYRQSLGQGLEFLIYFQGNSAPDKSGLPSDRFSAERTGGSVSTLTIQRTQQEDSAVYLCASSLESSRGETQYFGPGTRLLVL.

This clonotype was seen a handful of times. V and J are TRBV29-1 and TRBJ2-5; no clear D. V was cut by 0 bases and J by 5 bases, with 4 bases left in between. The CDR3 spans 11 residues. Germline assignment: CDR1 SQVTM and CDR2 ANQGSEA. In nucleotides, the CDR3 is TGCAGCGTTGAAGATGGGGAGACCCAGTACTTC. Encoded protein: CSVEDGETQYF.

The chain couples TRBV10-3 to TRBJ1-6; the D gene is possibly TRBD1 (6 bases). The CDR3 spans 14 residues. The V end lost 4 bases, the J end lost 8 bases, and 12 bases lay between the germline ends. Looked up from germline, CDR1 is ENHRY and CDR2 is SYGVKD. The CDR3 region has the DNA TGTGCCATCAGTGTGCGACAGGCGGATTCACCCCTCCACTTT. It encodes CAISVRQADSPLHF.

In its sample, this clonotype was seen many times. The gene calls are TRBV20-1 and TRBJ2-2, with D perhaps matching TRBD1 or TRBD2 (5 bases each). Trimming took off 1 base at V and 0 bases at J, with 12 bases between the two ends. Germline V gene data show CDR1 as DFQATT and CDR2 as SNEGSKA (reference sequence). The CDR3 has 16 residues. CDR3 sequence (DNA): TGCAGTGCTAGAGGATCCGGGACGGCGAACACCGGGGAGCTGTTTTTT. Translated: CSARGSGTANTGELFF.

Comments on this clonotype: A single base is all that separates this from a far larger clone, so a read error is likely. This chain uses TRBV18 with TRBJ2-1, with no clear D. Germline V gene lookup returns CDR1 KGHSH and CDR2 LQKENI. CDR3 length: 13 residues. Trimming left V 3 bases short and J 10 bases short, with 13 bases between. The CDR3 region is CASSPAALYEQFF. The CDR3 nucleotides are TGTGCCAGCTCACCTGCGGCCCTCTACGAGCAGTTCTTC.

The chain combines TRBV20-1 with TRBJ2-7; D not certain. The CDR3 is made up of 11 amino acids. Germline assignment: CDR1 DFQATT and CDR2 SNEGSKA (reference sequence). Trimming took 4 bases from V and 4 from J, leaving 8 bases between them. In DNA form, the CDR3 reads TGCAGTGCTATACACGTTTACGAGCAGTACTTC. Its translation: CSAIHVYEQYF.

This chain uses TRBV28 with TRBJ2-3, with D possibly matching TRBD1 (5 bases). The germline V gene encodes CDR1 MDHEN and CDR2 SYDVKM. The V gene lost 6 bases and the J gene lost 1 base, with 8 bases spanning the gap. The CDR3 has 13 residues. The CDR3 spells CASRKQGTDTQYF. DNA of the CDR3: TGTGCCAGCAGAAAACAGGGCACAGATACGCAGTATTTT.